This TCR beta chain was identified during a study of cytomegalovirus exposure and HLA in healthy donors. Study-level points and caveats: Another analysis was done later, and it associated more than 15,000 TCR beta sequences with HLA alleles at 0.05 false discovery rate. Sequencing likely generated an artifact that appeared as a cluster of highly shared sequence variants. Analyses of presence and absence presupposed an approximately uniform sequencing depth across donors.

V lost 1 base to trimming and J lost 7 bases; unmatched junction nucleotides: 4. This CDR3 has 15 residues. The germline V gene has CDR1 SGHDN and CDR2 FVKESK. With 60 Vbeta and 13 Jbeta primers, the PCR was carried out. Using immunoSEQ multiplex PCR, the repertoire was profiled, and TCRdb retains in-frame clones only, with some absent. The table includes approximately 120,000 clones, around 86% detected once. Remarks on this clone: The antigen is not known.

The sample was PBMCs. This chain joins TRBV14 and TRBJ2-1; TRBD2 agrees at 10 bases. This clonotype was obtained from a woman in her twenties or thirties in good health and CMV-seronegative. DNA for the CDR3: TGTGCCAGCAGCCAAGTACTAGCGGGACGGAATGAGCAGTTCTTC. Its translation: CASSQVLAGRNEQFF.